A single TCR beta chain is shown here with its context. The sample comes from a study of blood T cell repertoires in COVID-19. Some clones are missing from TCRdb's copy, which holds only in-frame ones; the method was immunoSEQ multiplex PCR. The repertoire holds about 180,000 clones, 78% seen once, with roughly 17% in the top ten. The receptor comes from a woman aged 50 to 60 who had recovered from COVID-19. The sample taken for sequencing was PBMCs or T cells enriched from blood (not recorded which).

The CDR3 loop is CASSSRTGELFF. For the CDR3, the DNA is TGTGCCAGCAGCTCGAGAACCGGGGAGCTGTTTTTT. This chain joins TRBV7-3 and TRBJ2-2, with D unresolved. The V and J ends lost 4 bases and 5 bases respectively, with 5 bases between them. The CDR3 spans 12 residues. CDR1 and CDR2 from the germline V gene are SGHTA and FQGTGA.